These T cell receptor beta chains were read from a single sample in a study of T cells expressing NK-cell markers. Using the 5' RACE reads, TCRdb records one entry per CDR3 protein without DNA. The sample spans 2,200 or so distinct CDR3 sequences; the ten largest clones claim 60% to 80%. Material for sequencing was blood T cells: a sorted CD56 or NKG2C T cell subset, CD4+ or CD8+ T cells, or bulk PBMC T cells (not recorded which). These receptors all stem from a woman under 30 in good health. The CDR3 runs from the conserved cysteine through the conserved F or W. The order of the fields is clone size, J gene, V gene, CDR3 protein. The size of a clone is reported for some rows only, either as once, few or many, or as a class for expanded clones.

medium-sized | TRBJ2-1 | TRBV13 | CASSDRATYNEQFF
medium-sized | TRBJ1-1 | TRBV6-6 | CASSQGENTEAFF
- | TRBJ2-3 | TRBV6-1 | CASSEAGEVDTQYF
hyperexpanded | TRBJ2-6 | TRBV6-4 | CASSGTGGSGANVLTF
large | TRBJ1-5 | TRBV3-1 | CASSQYRSNQPQHF
- | TRBJ2-5 | TRBV4-3 | CASSQERGGQETQYF
- | TRBJ2-1 | TRBV6-4 | CASSDGLAGGEQFF
- | TRBJ1-2 | TRBV18 | CASSSDRENGYTF
- | TRBJ2-7 | TRBV12-5 | CASGLIPGSQGYESNEQYF
- | TRBJ1-4 | TRBV12-3/TRBV12-4 | CASRGRGNEKLFF
medium-sized | TRBJ1-5 | TRBV20-1 | CSARAHRGGGSNQPQHF
medium-sized | TRBJ2-1 | TRBV7-7 | CASSLAPAGAYNEQFF
medium-sized | TRBJ1-2 | TRBV20-1 | CSARDPGGYGYTF
- | TRBJ2-1 | TRBV30 | CAWSVAYNEQFF
- | TRBJ2-7 | TRBV27 | CASPSRDRDYEQYF
- | TRBJ1-6 | TRBV5-6 | CASSVTAGSSYNSPLHF
- | TRBJ1-2 | TRBV11-3 | CASSPGSAVLYGYTF
medium-sized | TRBJ2-1 | TRBV18 | CASSPPRGRNNEQFF
- | TRBJ1-1 | TRBV12-3/TRBV12-4 | CASSFLIGGEAFF
- | TRBJ2-3 | TRBV6-4 | CASSVAGGPTDTQYF
medium-sized | TRBJ2-2 | TRBV12-3/TRBV12-4 | CASSPLAGAGELFF
- | TRBJ1-3 | TRBV3-1 | CASSQGGQDSGNTIYF
- | TRBJ1-2 | TRBV20-1 | CSARDGEVSTGYTF
large | TRBJ1-5 | TRBV20-1 | CSARDRENQPQHF
- | TRBJ2-7 | TRBV20-1 | CSAMSREPYEQYF
- | TRBJ2-5 | TRBV5-4 | CASSLRGPGGMIRETQYF
- | TRBJ2-5 | TRBV6-1 | CASLGLAGTGGETQYF
- | TRBJ1-3 | TRBV7-3 | CASSFGVGGNTIYF
- | TRBJ1-1 | TRBV30 | CAWSVGYMGAFF
- | TRBJ2-3 | TRBV6-2/TRBV6-3 | CASSYKGEVDTQYF
- | TRBJ2-7 | TRBV6-5 | CASSLGENYEQYF
- | TRBJ2-3 | TRBV19 | CASSIGQGHTDTQYF
- | TRBJ2-2 | TRBV27 | CASSSGGRGDLVLAGELFF
- | TRBJ2-5 | TRBV28 | CASSPPRVRAQETQYF
- | TRBJ2-7 | TRBV6-5 | CASSSAAGGPDEQYF
- | TRBJ1-6 | TRBV6-1 | CASIFGVEGSPLHF
- | TRBJ2-1 | TRBV6-2/TRBV6-3 | CASSLLAGGYNEQFF
medium-sized | TRBJ1-1 | TRBV20-1 | CSITTNTEAFF
- | TRBJ2-7 | TRBV4-2 | CASSQGDGYEQYF
- | TRBJ2-3 | TRBV6-4 | CASSDGTSGAVDTQYF
- | TRBJ2-6 | TRBV20-1 | CSAKSRDSGANVLTF
medium-sized | TRBJ1-5 | TRBV6-2/TRBV6-3 | CASSPKAHQPQHF
- | TRBJ2-7 | TRBV7-9 | CASSLRDVHEQYF
- | TRBJ2-1 | TRBV20-1 | CSAPGPPGIYNEQFF
- | TRBJ1-6 | TRBV27 | CASTPGTLGGSPLHF
- | TRBJ2-5 | TRBV10-3 | CAISTGTGGTETQYF
- | TRBJ2-7 | TRBV20-1 | CSVWPRDGVYEQYF
medium-sized | TRBJ2-1 | TRBV4-1 | CASSQDHGRIMFF
- | TRBJ2-1 | TRBV6-5 | CASSLPTPGAYNEQFF
medium-sized | TRBJ2-1 | TRBV6-4 | CASSDSWTSSYNEQFF
- | TRBJ2-7 | TRBV10-3 | CAISESGDISNEQYF
- | TRBJ2-2 | TRBV20-1 | CSARGPQGANGELFF
- | TRBJ1-5 | TRBV20-1 | CSAKTPGRGAQPQHF
- | TRBJ2-1 | TRBV9 | CASSGDSRSYNEQFF
- | TRBJ2-5 | TRBV4-2 | CASSQGTSGGAETQYF
- | TRBJ2-7 | TRBV7-6 | CASRPGGRSSYEQYF
medium-sized | TRBJ2-1 | TRBV6-2/TRBV6-3 | CASSKSSEYNEQFF
medium-sized | TRBJ2-7 | TRBV12-3/TRBV12-4 | CASSLRIEQYF
- | TRBJ2-1 | TRBV6-1 | CASPKRGERGRDEQFF
- | TRBJ2-3 | TRBV6-4 | CASSEGNTDTQYF